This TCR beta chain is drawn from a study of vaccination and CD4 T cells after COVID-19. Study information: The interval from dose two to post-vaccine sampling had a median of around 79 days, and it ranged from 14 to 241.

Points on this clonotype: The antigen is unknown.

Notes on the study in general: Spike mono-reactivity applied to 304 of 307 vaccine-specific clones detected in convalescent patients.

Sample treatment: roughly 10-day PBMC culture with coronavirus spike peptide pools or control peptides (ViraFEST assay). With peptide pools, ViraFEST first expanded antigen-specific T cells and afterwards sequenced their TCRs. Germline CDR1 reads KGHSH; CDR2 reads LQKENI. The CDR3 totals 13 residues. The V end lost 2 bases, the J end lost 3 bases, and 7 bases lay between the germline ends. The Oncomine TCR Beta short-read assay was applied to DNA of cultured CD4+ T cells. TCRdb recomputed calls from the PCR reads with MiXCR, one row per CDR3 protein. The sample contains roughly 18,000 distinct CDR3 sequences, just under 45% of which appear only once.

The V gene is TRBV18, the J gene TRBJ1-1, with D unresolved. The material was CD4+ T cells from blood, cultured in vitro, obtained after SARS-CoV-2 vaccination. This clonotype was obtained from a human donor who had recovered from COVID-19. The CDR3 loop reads CASSPGEDTEAFF. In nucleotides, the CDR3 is TGTGCCAGCTCACCAGGGGAGGACACTGAAGCTTTCTTT. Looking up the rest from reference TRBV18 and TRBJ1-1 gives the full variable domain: NAGVMQNPRHLVRRRGQEARLRCSPMKGHSHVYWYRQLPEEGLKFMVYLQKENIIDESGMPKERFSAEFPKEGPSILRIQQVVRGDSAAYFCASSPGEDTEAFFGQGTRLTVV.